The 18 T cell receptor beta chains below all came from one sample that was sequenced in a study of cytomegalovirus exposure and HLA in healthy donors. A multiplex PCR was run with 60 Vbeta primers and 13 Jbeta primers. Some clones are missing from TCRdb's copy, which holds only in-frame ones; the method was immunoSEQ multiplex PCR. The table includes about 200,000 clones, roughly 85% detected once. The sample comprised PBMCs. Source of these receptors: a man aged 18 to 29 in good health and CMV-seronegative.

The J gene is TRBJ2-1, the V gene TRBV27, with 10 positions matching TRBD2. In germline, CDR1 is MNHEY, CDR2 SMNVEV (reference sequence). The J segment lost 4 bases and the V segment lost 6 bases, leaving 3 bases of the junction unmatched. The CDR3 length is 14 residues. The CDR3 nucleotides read TGTGCCAGCAGCTCTAGCGGGAGTTACAATGAGCAGTTCTTC. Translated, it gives CASSSSGSYNEQFF.

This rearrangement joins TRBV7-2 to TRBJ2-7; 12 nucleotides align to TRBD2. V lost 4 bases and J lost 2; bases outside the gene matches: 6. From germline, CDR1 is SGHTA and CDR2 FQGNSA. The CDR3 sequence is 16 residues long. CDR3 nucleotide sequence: TGTGCCAGCAGCTCAATGACTAGCGGGGGAACCTACGAGCAGTACTTC. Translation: CASSSMTSGGTYEQYF.

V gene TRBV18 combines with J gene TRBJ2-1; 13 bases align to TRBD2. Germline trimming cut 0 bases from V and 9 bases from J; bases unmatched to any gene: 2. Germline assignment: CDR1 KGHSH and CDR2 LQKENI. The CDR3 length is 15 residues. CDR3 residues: CASSPPGLAGTEQFF. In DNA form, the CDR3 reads TGTGCCAGCTCACCACCGGGACTAGCGGGAACTGAGCAGTTCTTC.

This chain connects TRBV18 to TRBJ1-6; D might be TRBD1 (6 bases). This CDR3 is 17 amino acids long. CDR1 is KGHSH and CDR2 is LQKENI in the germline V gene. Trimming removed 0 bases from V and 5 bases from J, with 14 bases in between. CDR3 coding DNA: TGTGCCAGCTCACCACCAGCAGGGGCCTATGATAATTCACCCCTCCACTTT. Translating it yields CASSPPAGAYDNSPLHF.

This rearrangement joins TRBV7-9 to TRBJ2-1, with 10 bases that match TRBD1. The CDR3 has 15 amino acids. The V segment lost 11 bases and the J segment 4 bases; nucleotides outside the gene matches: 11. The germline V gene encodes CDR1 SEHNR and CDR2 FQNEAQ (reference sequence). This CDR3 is CAGGHRDRGYNEQFF. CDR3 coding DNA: TGTGCCGGGGGTCACCGGGACAGGGGATACAATGAGCAGTTCTTC. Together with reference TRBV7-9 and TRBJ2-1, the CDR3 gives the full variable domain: DTGVSQNPRHKITKRGQNVTFRCDPISEHNRLYWYRQTLGQGPEFLTYFQNEAQLEKSRLLSDRFSAERPKGSFSTLEIQRTEQGDSAMYLCAGGHRDRGYNEQFFGPGTRLTVL.

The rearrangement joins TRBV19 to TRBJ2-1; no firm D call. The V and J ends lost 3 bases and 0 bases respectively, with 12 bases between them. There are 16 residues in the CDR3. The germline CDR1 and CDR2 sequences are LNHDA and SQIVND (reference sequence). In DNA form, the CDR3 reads TGTGCCAGTAGTATTCGACTCGATAGCTCCTACAATGAGCAGTTCTTC. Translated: CASSIRLDSSYNEQFF.

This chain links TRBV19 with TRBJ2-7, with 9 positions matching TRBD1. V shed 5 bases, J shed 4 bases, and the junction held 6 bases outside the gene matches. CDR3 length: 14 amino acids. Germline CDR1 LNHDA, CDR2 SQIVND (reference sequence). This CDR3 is CASSGTGTSYEQYF. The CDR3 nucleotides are TGTGCCAGTAGTGGGACAGGGACGTCTTACGAGCAGTACTTC.

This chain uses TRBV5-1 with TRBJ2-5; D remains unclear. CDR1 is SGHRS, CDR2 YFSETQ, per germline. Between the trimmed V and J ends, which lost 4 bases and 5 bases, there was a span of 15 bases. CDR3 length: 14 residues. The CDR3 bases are TGCGCCAGCAGCCCCGTCGCCCCGGTGGAGACCCAGTACTTC. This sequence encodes CASSPVAPVETQYF.

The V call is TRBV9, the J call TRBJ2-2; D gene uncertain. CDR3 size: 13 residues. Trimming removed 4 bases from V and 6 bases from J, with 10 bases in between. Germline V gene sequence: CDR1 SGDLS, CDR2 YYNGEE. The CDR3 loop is CASSPSPSGELFF. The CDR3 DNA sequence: TGTGCCAGCAGCCCGAGTCCCTCCGGGGAGCTGTTTTTT.

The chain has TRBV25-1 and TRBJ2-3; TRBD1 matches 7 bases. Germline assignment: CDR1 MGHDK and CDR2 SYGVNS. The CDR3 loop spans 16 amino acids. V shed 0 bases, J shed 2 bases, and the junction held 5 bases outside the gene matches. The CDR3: CASSEYYRGFTDTQYF. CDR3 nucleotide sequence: TGTGCCAGCAGTGAATACTACAGGGGCTTCACAGATACGCAGTATTTT.

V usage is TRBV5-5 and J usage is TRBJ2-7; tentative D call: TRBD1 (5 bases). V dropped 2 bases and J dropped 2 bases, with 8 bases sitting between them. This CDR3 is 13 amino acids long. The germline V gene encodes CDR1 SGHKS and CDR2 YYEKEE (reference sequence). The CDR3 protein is CASSFDSPYEQYF. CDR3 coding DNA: TGTGCCAGCAGCTTCGACAGCCCCTACGAGCAGTACTTC.

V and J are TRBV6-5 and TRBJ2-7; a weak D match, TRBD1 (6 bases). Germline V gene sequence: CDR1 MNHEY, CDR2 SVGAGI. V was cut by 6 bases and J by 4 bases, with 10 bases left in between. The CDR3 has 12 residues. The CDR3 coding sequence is TGTGCCAGCAGCCCCAGGGGTTACGAGCAGTACTTC. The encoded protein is CASSPRGYEQYF.

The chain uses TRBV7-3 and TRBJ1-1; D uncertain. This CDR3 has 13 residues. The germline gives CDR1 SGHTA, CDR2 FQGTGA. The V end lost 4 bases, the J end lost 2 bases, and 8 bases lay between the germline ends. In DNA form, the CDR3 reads TGTGCCAGCAGCTCGTCGGGAAACACTGAAGCTTTCTTT. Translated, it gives CASSSSGNTEAFF.

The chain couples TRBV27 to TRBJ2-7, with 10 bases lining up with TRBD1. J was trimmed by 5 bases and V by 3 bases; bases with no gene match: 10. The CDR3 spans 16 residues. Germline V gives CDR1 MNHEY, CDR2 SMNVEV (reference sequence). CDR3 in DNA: TGTGCCAGCAGTTTTCTCCAGGGGGACAGGGGCAACGAGCAGTACTTC. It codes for CASSFLQGDRGNEQYF.

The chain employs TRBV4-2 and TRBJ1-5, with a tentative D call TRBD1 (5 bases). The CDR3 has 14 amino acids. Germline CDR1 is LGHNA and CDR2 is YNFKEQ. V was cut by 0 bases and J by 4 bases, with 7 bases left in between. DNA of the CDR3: TGTGCCAGCAGCCAAGAGCAGGGAAATCAGCCCCAGCATTTT. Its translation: CASSQEQGNQPQHF.

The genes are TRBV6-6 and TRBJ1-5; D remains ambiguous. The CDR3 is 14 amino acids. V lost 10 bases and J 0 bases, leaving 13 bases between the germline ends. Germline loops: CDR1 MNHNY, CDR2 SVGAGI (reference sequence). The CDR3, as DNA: TGTGCCACCTTTGTCGGGGATAGCAATCAGCCCCAGCATTTT. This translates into CATFVGDSNQPQHF.

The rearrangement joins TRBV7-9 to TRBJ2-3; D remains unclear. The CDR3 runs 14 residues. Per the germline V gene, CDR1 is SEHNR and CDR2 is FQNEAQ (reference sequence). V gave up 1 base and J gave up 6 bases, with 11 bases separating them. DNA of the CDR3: TGTGCCAGCAGCTTAGGGGCCCGTAAGGATACGCAGTATTTT. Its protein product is CASSLGARKDTQYF.

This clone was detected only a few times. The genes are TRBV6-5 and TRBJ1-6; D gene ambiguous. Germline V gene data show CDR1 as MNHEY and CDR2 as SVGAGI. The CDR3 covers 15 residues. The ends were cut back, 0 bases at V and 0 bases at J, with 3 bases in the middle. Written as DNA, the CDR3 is TGTGCCAGCAGTTACTCATACTCCTATAATTCACCCCTCCACTTT. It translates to CASSYSYSYNSPLHF.